A selection of T cell receptor beta chains follows, all from one sample in a study of blood T cell repertoires in COVID-19. Data came from immunoSEQ multiplex PCR; TCRdb stores just in-frame clones and leaves some out. The data hold around 120,000 clones, with over 80% observed a single time. The source material was peripheral blood. These TCRs come from a woman between 70 and 85 years old with acute or convalescent COVID-19. The conserved cysteine and the conserved F or W are not part of the CDR3 here. The order of the fields is J gene, V gene, CDR3 protein.

TRBJ2-5,TRBV3-1/TRBV3-2,ASSHYGSGPRQETQY
TRBJ2-1,TRBV7-3,ASSQAPRGGYNEQF
TRBJ1-2,TRBV13,ASSLRQGGGHGYT
TRBJ1-1,TRBV29-1,SVAYRGPGNTEAF
TRBJ1-1,TRBV30,AWSVREYTEAF
TRBJ1-2,TRBV28,ASSFRQVGYT
TRBJ2-7,TRBV12-2,ASRSRQGAPYEQY
TRBJ1-1,TRBV4-1,ASSQPTGLNTEAF
TRBJ1-6,TRBV7-3,ASSLRSAGDNSPLH
TRBJ1-1,TRBV21-1,ASSKESRAGGPVAF
TRBJ1-6,TRBV2,ASRQGNSPLH
TRBJ2-2,TRBV7-9,ASSRLETGGGGELF
TRBJ1-2,TRBV11-2,ASSLDEGVGYGYT
TRBJ1-4,TRBV28,ASSSTIQGLGEKLF
TRBJ2-5,TRBV19,ASSIGRVETQY
TRBJ1-2,TRBV5-4,ASSYGTGGAYGYT
TRBJ1-6,TRBV11-2,ASTGLDSNGLSPLH
TRBJ2-7,TRBV6-2/TRBV6-3,ASSYYGQGGYEQY
TRBJ1-1,TRBV11-2,ASSTWTGTEAF
TRBJ2-7,TRBV10-2,ASSEFGSSYEQY
TRBJ1-1,TRBV9,ASSEYRGENTEAF
TRBJ1-6,TRBV5-1,ASSLGRGRSPLH
TRBJ1-1,TRBV5-4,ASSPQTGGNTEAF
TRBJ1-1,TRBV12-3/TRBV12-4,ASKQGARTEAF
TRBJ2-7,TRBV7-2,ASSLGGQNEQY
TRBJ2-7,TRBV2,ASSERGRGTDEQY
TRBJ1-5,TRBV30,AWSVRQALAQH
TRBJ2-1,TRBV14,ASSQRLAGGDEQF
TRBJ1-2,TRBV2,ASSEGQDWGYT
TRBJ2-3,TRBV21-1,ASRDRHSTDTQY
TRBJ1-4,TRBV30,AWRIRGGGVEKLF
TRBJ2-3,TRBV21-1,ASSKERVLSTDTQY
TRBJ1-1,TRBV4-2,ASSQEGGRNTEAF
TRBJ2-3,TRBV3-1/TRBV3-2,ASSQVPWGTGVADTQY
TRBJ1-6,TRBV11-2,ASSPARNSPLH
TRBJ1-6,TRBV3-1/TRBV3-2,ASSGTDNSPLH
TRBJ2-1,TRBV12-5,ASGPDRMPRGQF
TRBJ2-3,TRBV6-6,ASTNSAGGTDTQY
TRBJ1-4,TRBV28,ASSQQGAREKLF
TRBJ1-1,TRBV9,ASSVVAVGGNTEAF
TRBJ1-5,TRBV2,ASSGRDTSNQPQH
TRBJ1-1,TRBV4-1,ASRGTGGQAF
TRBJ1-4,TRBV6-5,ASSYSRGLEEKLF
TRBJ2-3,TRBV19,ASSWTSTDTQY
TRBJ1-3,TRBV7-9,ASSPRLRDGNTIY
TRBJ1-4,TRBV27,ASSPGQAHEKLF
TRBJ1-6,TRBV7-9,ASTGGGFGQYNSPLH
TRBJ1-2,TRBV19,ASSIKSRGYGYT
TRBJ1-5,TRBV11-2,ASSFLGGGDQPQH
TRBJ1-1,TRBV5-1,ASSLGQKNTEAF
TRBJ2-1,TRBV11-3,ASSLYFAKTYNEQF
TRBJ2-5,TRBV7-7,ASTNTRTGEETQY